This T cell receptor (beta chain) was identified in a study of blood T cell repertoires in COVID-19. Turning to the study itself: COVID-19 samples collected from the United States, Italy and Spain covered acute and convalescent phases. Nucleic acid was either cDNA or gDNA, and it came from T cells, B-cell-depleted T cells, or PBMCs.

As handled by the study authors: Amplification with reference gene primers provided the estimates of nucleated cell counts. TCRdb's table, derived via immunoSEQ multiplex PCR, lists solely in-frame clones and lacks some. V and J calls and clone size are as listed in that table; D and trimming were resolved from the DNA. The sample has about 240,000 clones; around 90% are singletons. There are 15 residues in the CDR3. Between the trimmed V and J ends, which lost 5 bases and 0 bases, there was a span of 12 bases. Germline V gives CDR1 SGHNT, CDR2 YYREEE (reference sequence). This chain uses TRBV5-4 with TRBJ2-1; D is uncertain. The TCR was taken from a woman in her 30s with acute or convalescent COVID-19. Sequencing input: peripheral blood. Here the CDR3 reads CASRSDRSSYNEQFF. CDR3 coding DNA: TGTGCCAGCAGATCAGACCGGAGCTCCTACAATGAGCAGTTCTTC. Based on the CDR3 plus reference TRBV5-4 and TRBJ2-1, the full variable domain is ETGVTQSPTHLIKTRGQQVTLRCSSQSGHNTVSWYQQALGQGPQFIFQYYREEENGRGNFPPRFSGLQFPNYSSELNVNALELDDSALYLCASRSDRSSYNEQFFGPGTRLTVL.